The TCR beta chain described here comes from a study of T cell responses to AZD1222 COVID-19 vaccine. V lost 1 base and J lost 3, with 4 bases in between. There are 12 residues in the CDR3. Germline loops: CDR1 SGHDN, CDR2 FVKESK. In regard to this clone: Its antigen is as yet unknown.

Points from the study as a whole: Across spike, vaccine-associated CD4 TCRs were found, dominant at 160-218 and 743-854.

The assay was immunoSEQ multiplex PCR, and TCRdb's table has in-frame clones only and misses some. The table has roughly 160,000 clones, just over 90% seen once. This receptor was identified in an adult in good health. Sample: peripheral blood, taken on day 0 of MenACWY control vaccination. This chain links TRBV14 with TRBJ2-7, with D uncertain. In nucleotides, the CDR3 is TGTGCCAGCAGCCAAGCCGACTACGAGCAGTACTTC. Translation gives CASSQADYEQYF. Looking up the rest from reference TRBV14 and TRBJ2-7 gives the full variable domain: EAGVTQFPSHSVIEKGQTVTLRCDPISGHDNLYWYRRVMGKEIKFLLHFVKESKQDESGMPNNRFLAERTGGTYSTLKVQPAELEDSGVYFCASSQADYEQYFGPGTRLTVT.